The 20 T cell receptor beta chains in this list originate from one sample, sequenced in a study of shared clonotypes between healthy human individuals. Sequenced by immunoSEQ multiplex PCR; TCRdb stores in-frame clones only, minus some. The sample yields some 2,500,000 clones, over 85% seen once. Sequenced: naive CD4+ T cells from PBMCs. Stated subset: CD45RA+ positively selected. The receptor set was obtained from a man between 18 and 29 years old in good health. Some clones in this sample may be carry-over from other donors' samples.

The V gene is TRBV28, the J gene TRBJ1-1, with TRBD1 matching over 8 bases. V lost 7 bases and J lost 1; bases outside the gene matches: 8. CDR1 is MDHEN, CDR2 SYDVKM, per germline. This CDR3 contains 15 residues. The CDR3 loop is CASNQVTGGNTEAFF. CDR3 nucleotide sequence: TGTGCCAGCAATCAGGTCACAGGGGGGAACACTGAAGCTTTCTTT.

This rearrangement joins TRBV10-3 to TRBJ2-3; 9 nucleotides agree with TRBD1. The junction had 2 bases not matched to a gene; V was cut back by 3 bases and J by 4 bases. This CDR3 has 14 residues. In germline, CDR1 is ENHRY, CDR2 SYGVKD. The DNA for the CDR3 is TGTGCCATCAGTGACACAGGGGGCCCAGATACGCAGTATTTT. Translated: CAISDTGGPDTQYF.

The gene calls are TRBV27 and TRBJ2-2, with no clear D. Germline CDR1 is MNHEY and CDR2 is SMNVEV (reference sequence). The germline V and J ends were trimmed by 8 bases and 1 base, with 11 bases remaining between them. The CDR3 covers 14 residues. CDR3 DNA sequence: TGTGCCAGCGGATGGCAGGTGAACACCGGGGAGCTGTTTTTT. It translates to CASGWQVNTGELFF.

This clone showed up just once. The chain links TRBV6-5 to TRBJ2-7, with no clear D. CDR3 length equals 14 residues. Germline V lookup: CDR1 MNHEY, CDR2 SVGAGI. Trimming left V 2 bases short and J 0 bases short, with 8 bases between. CDR3 DNA: TGTGCCAGCAGTTACGGGCGGACCTCCTACGAGCAGTACTTC. Amino acids: CASSYGRTSYEQYF.

V is TRBV5-4 and J is TRBJ2-3, with 9 bases identical to TRBD2. Per germline, CDR1 SGHNT and CDR2 YYREEE (reference sequence). This CDR3 contains 16 residues. J gave up 2 bases and V 0 bases, and 4 bases lay outside the gene matches. The CDR3 region has the DNA TGTGCCAGCAGCTTGGCTGCTAGCGGGGTCACAGATACGCAGTATTTT. Translating gives CASSLAASGVTDTQYF.

This chain links TRBV28 with TRBJ2-1; 7 bases align to TRBD1. Germline values: CDR1 MDHEN, CDR2 SYDVKM. The ends lost 4 bases at V and 4 bases at J; junction bases unmatched: 10. This CDR3 is built from 16 residues. CDR3 DNA sequence: TGTGCCAGCAGTTCCCCTGCGACAGGGATGTACAATGAGCAGTTCTTC. Its translation is CASSSPATGMYNEQFF. The variable domain in full, completed from reference TRBV28 and TRBJ2-1, reads DVKVTQSSRYLVKRTGEKVFLECVQDMDHENMFWYRQDPGLGLRLIYFSYDVKMKEKGDIPEGYSVSREKKERFSLILESASTNQTSMYLCASSSPATGMYNEQFFGPGTRLTVL.

The chain joins TRBV5-6 to TRBJ2-3; tentative D call: TRBD1 (6 bases). This CDR3 has 14 residues. Deletions cut 2 bases from V and 4 bases from J, with 11 bases between. Germline assignment: CDR1 SGHDT and CDR2 YYEEEE. The CDR3 sequence is CASSFYPGADTQYF. The CDR3 DNA follows: TGTGCCAGCAGCTTTTACCCAGGGGCAGATACGCAGTATTTT. Complete variable domain (other parts from reference TRBV5-6 and TRBJ2-3): DAGVTQSPTHLIKTRGQQVTLRCSPKSGHDTVSWYQQALGQGPQFIFQYYEEEERQRGNFPDRFSGHQFPNYSSELNVNALLLGDSALYLCASSFYPGADTQYFGPGTRLTVL.

The chain links TRBV2 to TRBJ2-1, with D unclear. Trimming shortened V by 5 bases and J by 8 bases, and 19 bases separated the two germline ends. CDR1 is SNHLY and CDR2 is FYNNEI in the germline V gene. The CDR3 extends over 15 amino acids. CDR3 in amino acids: CASSKVRHRSDEQFF. The CDR3 DNA sequence: TGTGCCAGCAGTAAGGTGAGACACCGTTCAGATGAGCAGTTCTTC.

This clone showed up just a few times. This chain joins TRBV11-1 and TRBJ2-6; D may be TRBD2 (6 bases). Trimming pared 0 bases from V and 0 bases from J, leaving 9 bases between. The CDR3 runs 17 residues. Germline CDR1 SGHAT, CDR2 FQDESV (reference sequence). The CDR3 sequence is CASSLAWGVSGANVLTF. CDR3 sequence (DNA): TGTGCCAGCAGCTTAGCGTGGGGGGTCTCTGGGGCCAACGTCCTGACTTTC.

The gene calls are TRBV13 and TRBJ2-7, with D possibly being TRBD1 or TRBD2 (5 bases each). The V gene's germline CDR1 is PRHDT and CDR2 FYEKMQ (reference sequence). This CDR3 region has 15 residues. Trimming cost V 3 bases and J 2 bases, with 14 bases left between them. The CDR3 sequence is CASSFSAGRAYEQYF. DNA for the CDR3: TGTGCCAGCAGCTTTTCGGCAGGGAGAGCCTACGAGCAGTACTTC.

The chain couples TRBV28 to TRBJ1-6; D remains unclear. V was clipped by 6 bases and J by 10 bases, with 10 bases between them. The CDR3 loop spans 12 amino acids. Germline values: CDR1 MDHEN, CDR2 SYDVKM. CDR3 protein: CASSSLGSPLHF. The CDR3 bases are TGTGCCAGCAGCTCCTTGGGGTCACCCCTCCACTTT. Full variable domain (remainder filled in from reference TRBV28 and TRBJ1-6): DVKVTQSSRYLVKRTGEKVFLECVQDMDHENMFWYRQDPGLGLRLIYFSYDVKMKEKGDIPEGYSVSREKKERFSLILESASTNQTSMYLCASSSLGSPLHFGNGTRLTVT.

The rearrangement uses TRBV27 and TRBJ2-2, with D unclear. In germline, CDR1 is MNHEY, CDR2 SMNVEV (reference sequence). The V end was cut by 3 bases, the J end by 3 bases, with 11 bases between. The length of the CDR3 is 15 residues. CDR3 nucleotide sequence: TGTGCCAGCAGTTTCCGTGGACCCGACACCGGGGAGCTGTTTTTT. Translating it yields CASSFRGPDTGELFF.

The chain is built from TRBV28 and TRBJ2-1; a weak D match, TRBD2 (6 bases). Germline V lookup: CDR1 MDHEN, CDR2 SYDVKM. Trimming removed 6 bases at V and 7 bases at J, with 16 bases between. The CDR3 runs 14 residues. The CDR3 protein is CASSGGGNTNEQFF. In nucleotides, the CDR3 is TGTGCCAGCAGCGGTGGCGGGAATACGAATGAGCAGTTCTTC.

To note about this clone: Other DNA sequences in this sample translate to the same CDR3. The chain combines TRBV7-9 with TRBJ2-1; no clear D. Germline V gene lookup returns CDR1 SEHNR and CDR2 FQNEAQ (reference sequence). The V end was cut by 4 bases, the J end by 2 bases, with 9 bases between. The CDR3 runs to 14 residues. The CDR3 spells CASSSVEAYNEQFF. For the CDR3, the DNA is TGTGCCAGCAGCTCCGTTGAGGCCTACAATGAGCAGTTCTTC. Combining the CDR3 with reference TRBV7-9 and TRBJ2-1 gives the whole variable domain DTGVSQNPRHKITKRGQNVTFRCDPISEHNRLYWYRQTLGQGPEFLTYFQNEAQLEKSRLLSDRFSAERPKGSFSTLEIQRTEQGDSAMYLCASSSVEAYNEQFFGPGTRLTVL.

The genes are TRBV7-2 and TRBJ2-1; D gene unclear. CDR3 size: 14 residues. Germline V CDR1 and CDR2: SGHTA, FQGNSA. V lost 0 bases, J lost 9 bases, and 12 bases lay in between. CDR3: CASSLASRNGEQFF. DNA of the CDR3: TGTGCCAGCAGCTTAGCGTCAAGGAACGGTGAGCAGTTCTTC.

V gene TRBV28 combines with J gene TRBJ1-4, with D tentatively TRBD1 (6 bases). Germline V gene sequence: CDR1 MDHEN, CDR2 SYDVKM. The CDR3 totals 15 residues. V lost 6 bases, J lost 7 bases, and 18 bases lay in between. The CDR3 reads CASSHIRGLGEKLFF. The DNA for the CDR3 is TGTGCCAGCAGCCATATCAGGGGATTGGGTGAAAAACTGTTTTTT.

The chain links TRBV19 to TRBJ1-2; D is ambiguous. This CDR3 region has 13 residues. V was clipped by 1 base and J by 5 bases, with 8 bases between them. CDR1 is LNHDA, CDR2 SQIVND, per germline (reference sequence). CDR3 region: CASSIARGYGYTF. The CDR3 nucleotides are TGTGCCAGTAGTATAGCAAGAGGGTATGGCTACACCTTC.

This chain links TRBV2 with TRBJ1-2; D gene ambiguous. Germline V gene data show CDR1 as SNHLY and CDR2 as FYNNEI. V was clipped by 4 bases and J by 6 bases, with 15 bases between them. There are 14 residues in the CDR3. The CDR3 sequence: CASSAVGPRDGYTF. The DNA for the CDR3 is TGTGCCAGCAGTGCGGTAGGACCACGAGATGGCTACACCTTC.

The chain couples TRBV7-6 to TRBJ2-2; D gene unclear. Germline V gene data show CDR1 as SGHVS and CDR2 as FNYEAQ. CDR3 length: 12 residues. Between the trimmed V and J ends, which lost 9 bases and 0 bases, there was a span of 5 bases. Here the CDR3 DNA reads TGTGCCAGTGTTCCGAACACCGGGGAGCTGTTTTTT. Residues: CASVPNTGELFF.

This clone was observed a handful of times. The chain joins TRBV30 to TRBJ1-4; 9 bases fit TRBD1. The V segment lost 1 base and the J segment 8 bases; nucleotides outside the gene matches: 11. The V gene's germline CDR1 is GTSNPN and CDR2 SVGIG (reference sequence). This CDR3 region has 16 residues. The CDR3 DNA sequence: TGTGCCTGGAGTGGGAAGGGACAGGGTAGGGGAGAAAAACTGTTTTTT. Residues: CAWSGKGQGRGEKLFF.